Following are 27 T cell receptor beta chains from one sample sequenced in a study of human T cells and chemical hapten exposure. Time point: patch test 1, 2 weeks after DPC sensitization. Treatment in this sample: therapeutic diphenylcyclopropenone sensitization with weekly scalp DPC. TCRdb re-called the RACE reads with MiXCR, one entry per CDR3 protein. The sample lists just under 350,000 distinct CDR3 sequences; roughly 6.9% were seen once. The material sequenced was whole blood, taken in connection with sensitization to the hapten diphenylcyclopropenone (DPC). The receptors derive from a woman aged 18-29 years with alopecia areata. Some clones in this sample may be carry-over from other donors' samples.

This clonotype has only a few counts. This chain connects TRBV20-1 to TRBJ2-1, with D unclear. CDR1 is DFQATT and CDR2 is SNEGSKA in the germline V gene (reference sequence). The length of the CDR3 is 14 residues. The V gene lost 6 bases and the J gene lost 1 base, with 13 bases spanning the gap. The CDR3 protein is CSAYGYRSYNEQFF. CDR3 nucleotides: TGCAGTGCCTATGGGTATCGGTCCTACAATGAGCAGTTCTTC.

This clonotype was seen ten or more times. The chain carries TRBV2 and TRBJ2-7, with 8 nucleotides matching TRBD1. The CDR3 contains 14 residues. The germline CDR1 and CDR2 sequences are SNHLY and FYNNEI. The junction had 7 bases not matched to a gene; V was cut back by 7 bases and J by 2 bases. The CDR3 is CASTLTGAPYEQYF. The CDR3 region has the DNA TGTGCCAGCACCTTGACAGGGGCCCCCTACGAGCAGTACTTC.

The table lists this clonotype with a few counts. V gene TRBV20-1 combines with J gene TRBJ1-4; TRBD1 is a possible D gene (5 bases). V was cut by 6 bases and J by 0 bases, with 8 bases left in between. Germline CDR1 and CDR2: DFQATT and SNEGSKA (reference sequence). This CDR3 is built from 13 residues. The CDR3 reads CSAVTATNEKLFF. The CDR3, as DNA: TGCAGTGCCGTGACAGCAACTAATGAAAAACTGTTTTTT.

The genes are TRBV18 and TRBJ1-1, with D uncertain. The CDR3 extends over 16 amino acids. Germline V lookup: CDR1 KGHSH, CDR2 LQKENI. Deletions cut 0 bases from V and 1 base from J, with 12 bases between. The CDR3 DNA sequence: TGTGCCAGCTCACCACCGATCGGGCTGACGAACACTGAAGCTTTCTTT. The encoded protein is CASSPPIGLTNTEAFF.

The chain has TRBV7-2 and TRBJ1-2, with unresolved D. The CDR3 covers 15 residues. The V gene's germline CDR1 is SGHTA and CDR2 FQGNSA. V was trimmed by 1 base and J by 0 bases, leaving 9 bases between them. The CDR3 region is CASSLVRTSNYGYTF. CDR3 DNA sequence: TGTGCCAGCAGCTTAGTCAGGACTTCTAACTATGGCTACACCTTC. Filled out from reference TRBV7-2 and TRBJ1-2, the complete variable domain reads GAGVSQSPSNKVTEKGKDVELRCDPISGHTALYWYRQSLGQGLEFLIYFQGNSAPDKSGLPSDRFSAERTGGSVSTLTIQRTQQEDSAVYLCASSLVRTSNYGYTFGSGTRLTVV.

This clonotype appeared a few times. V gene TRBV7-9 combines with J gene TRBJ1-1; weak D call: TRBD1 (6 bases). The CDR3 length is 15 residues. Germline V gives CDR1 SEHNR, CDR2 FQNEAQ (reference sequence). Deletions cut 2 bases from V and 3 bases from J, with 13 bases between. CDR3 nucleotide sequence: TGTGCCAGCAGCTTACATCCAGGGGCCGACACTGAAGCTTTCTTT. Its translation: CASSLHPGADTEAFF. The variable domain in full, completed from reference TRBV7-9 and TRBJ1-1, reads DTGVSQNPRHKITKRGQNVTFRCDPISEHNRLYWYRQTLGQGPEFLTYFQNEAQLEKSRLLSDRFSAERPKGSFSTLEIQRTEQGDSAMYLCASSLHPGADTEAFFGQGTRLTVV.

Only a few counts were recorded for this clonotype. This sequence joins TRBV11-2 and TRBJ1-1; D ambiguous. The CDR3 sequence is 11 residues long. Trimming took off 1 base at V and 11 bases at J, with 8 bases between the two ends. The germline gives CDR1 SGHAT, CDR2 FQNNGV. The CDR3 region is CASSLGGRAFF. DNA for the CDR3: TGTGCCAGCAGCTTAGGGGGTAGGGCTTTCTTT. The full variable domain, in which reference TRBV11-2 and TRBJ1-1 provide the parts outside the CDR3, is EAGVAQSPRYKIIEKRQSVAFWCNPISGHATLYWYQQILGQGPKLLIQFQNNGVVDDSQLPKDRFSAERLKGVDSTLKIQPAKLEDSAVYLCASSLGGRAFFGQGTRLTVV.

The CDR3 region has the DNA TGCAGCGTCGAGGGAGGGGGCGTCTACACCTTC. Protein product: CSVEGGGVYTF. This rearrangement joins TRBV29-1 to TRBJ1-2; TRBD1 matches 7 bases. The CDR3 consists of 11 residues. V lost 6 bases to trimming and J lost 10 bases; unmatched junction nucleotides: 8. Germline V lookup: CDR1 SQVTM, CDR2 ANQGSEA.

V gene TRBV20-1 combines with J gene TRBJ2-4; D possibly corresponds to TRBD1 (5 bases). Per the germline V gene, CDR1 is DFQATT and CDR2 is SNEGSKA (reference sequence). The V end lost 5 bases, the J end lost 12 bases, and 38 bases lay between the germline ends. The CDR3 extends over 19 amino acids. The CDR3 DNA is TGCAGTGCTGACAGTTCAGTCAGATGGGCAGGGAAGGTCATACCACCTCAGTACTTC. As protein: CSADSSVRWAGKVIPPQYF.

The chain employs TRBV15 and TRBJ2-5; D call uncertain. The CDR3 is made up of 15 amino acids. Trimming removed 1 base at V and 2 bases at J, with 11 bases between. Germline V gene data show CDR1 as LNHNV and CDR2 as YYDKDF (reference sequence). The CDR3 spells CATSRGAGGQETQYF. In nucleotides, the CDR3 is TGTGCCACCAGCAGAGGGGCAGGTGGGCAAGAGACCCAGTACTTC.

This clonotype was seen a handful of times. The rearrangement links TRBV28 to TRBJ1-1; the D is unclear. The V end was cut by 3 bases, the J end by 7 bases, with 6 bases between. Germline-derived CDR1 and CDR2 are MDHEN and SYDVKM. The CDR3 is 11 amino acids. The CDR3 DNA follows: TGTGCCAGCAGTTTCCAGCGTGAAGCTTTCTTT. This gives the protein CASSFQREAFF.

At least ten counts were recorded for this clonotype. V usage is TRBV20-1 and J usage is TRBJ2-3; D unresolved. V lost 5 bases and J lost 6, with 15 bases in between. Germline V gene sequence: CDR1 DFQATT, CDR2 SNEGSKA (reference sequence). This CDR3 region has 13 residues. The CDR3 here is CSAGSPVVDTQYF. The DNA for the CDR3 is TGCAGTGCTGGGTCGCCAGTAGTGGATACGCAGTATTTT.

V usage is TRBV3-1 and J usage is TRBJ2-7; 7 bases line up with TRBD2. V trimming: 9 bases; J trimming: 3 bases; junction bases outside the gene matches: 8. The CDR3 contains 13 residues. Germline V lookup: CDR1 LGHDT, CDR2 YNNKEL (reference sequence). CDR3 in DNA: TGTGCCAGTTTGACTAGCCAGGACTACGAGCAGTACTTC. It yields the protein CASLTSQDYEQYF.

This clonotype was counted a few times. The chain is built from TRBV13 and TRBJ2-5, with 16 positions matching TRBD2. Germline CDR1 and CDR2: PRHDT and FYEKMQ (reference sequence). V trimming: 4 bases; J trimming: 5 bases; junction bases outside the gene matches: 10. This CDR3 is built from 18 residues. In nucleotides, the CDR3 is TGTGCCAGCAGCTCCGAGGGACTAGCGGGGGGGCTTTTCGAGACCCAGTACTTC. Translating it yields CASSSEGLAGGLFETQYF.

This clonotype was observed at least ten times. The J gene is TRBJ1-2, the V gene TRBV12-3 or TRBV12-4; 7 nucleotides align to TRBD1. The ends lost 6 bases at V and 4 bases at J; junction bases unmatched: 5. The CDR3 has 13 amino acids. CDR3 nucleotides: TGTGCCAGCAGAGGCACAGGGGCCTATGGCTACACCTTC. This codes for CASRGTGAYGYTF.

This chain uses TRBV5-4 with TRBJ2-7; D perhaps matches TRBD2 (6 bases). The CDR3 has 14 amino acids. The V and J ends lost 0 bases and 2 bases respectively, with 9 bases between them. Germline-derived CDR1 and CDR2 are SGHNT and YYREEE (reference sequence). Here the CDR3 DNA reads TGTGCCAGCAGCTTGGCTAGCGCACCCTACGAGCAGTACTTC. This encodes CASSLASAPYEQYF.

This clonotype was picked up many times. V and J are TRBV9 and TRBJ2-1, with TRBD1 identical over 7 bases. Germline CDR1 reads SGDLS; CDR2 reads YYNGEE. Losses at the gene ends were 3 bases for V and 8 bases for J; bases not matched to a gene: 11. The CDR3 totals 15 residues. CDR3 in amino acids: CASSATGLSPDEQFF. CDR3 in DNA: TGTGCCAGCAGCGCGACAGGGCTAAGTCCTGATGAGCAGTTCTTC.

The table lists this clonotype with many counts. This chain's CDR3 is CASSGRIPSPLHF. The CDR3, as DNA: TGTGCCAGCAGCGGACGGATCCCCTCACCCCTCCACTTT. The genes are TRBV6-2 or TRBV6-3 and TRBJ1-6; D call uncertain. This CDR3 spans 13 amino acids. CDR1 is MNHEY and CDR2 is SVGEGT in the germline V gene. Between the trimmed V and J ends, which lost 6 bases and 10 bases, there was a span of 13 bases.

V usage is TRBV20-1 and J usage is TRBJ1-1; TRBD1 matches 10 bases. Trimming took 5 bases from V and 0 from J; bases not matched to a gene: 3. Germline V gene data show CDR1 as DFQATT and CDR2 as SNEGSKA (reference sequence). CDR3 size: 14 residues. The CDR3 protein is CSAGTGALNTEAFF. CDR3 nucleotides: TGCAGTGCTGGGACAGGGGCGTTGAACACTGAAGCTTTCTTT.

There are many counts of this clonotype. CDR3 amino acids: CASSRMLTATNEKLFF. DNA of the CDR3: TGTGCCAGCAGCCGTATGCTGACAGCAACTAATGAAAAACTGTTTTTT. The chain couples TRBV7-2 to TRBJ1-4, with D possibly being TRBD1 (5 bases). The germline V gene has CDR1 SGHTA and CDR2 FQGNSA. CDR3 size: 16 residues. With 5 bases removed from V and 0 bases from J, the gap between germline ends came to 13 bases.

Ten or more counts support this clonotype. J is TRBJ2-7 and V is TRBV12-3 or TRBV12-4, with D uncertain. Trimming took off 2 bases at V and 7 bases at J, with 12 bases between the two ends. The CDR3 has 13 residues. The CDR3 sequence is CASSLSPRKEQYF. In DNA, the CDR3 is TGTGCCAGCAGTTTATCCCCCCGAAAGGAGCAGTACTTC.

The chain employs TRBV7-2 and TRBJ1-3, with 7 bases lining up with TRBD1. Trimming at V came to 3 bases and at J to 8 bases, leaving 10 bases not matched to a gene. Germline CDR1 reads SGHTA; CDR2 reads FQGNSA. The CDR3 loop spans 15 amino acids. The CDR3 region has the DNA TGTGCCAGCAGCTTTACCCCGACAGGGAGGTACACCATATATTTT. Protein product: CASSFTPTGRYTIYF.

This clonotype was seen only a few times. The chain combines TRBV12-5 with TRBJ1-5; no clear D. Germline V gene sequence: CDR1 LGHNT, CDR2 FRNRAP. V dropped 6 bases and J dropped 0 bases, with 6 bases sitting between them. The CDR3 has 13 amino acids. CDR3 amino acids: CASGQDSNQPQHF. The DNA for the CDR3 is TGTGCTAGTGGGCAGGATAGCAATCAGCCCCAGCATTTT.

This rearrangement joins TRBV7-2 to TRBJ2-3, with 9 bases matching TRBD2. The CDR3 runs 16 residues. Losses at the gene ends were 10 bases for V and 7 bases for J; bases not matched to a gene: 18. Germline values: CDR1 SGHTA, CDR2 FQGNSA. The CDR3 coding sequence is TGTGCCAACACCACGGCGGGAGGGGGGGCGTTAAATACGCAGTATTTT. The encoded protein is CANTTAGGGALNTQYF.

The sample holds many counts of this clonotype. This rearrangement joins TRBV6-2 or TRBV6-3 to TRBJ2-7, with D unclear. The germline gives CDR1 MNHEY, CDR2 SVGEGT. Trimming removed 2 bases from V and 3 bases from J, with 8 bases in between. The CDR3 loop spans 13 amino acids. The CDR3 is CASSYPYHYEQYF. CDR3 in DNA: TGTGCCAGCAGTTACCCATACCACTACGAGCAGTACTTC.

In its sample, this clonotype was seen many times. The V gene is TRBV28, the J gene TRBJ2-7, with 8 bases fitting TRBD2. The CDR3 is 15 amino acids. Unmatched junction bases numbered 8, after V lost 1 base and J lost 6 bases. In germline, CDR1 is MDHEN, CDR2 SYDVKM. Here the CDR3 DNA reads TGTGCCAGCAGTTTATTAGTAGCGGGGTCCACCGAGCAGTACTTC. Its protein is CASSLLVAGSTEQYF.

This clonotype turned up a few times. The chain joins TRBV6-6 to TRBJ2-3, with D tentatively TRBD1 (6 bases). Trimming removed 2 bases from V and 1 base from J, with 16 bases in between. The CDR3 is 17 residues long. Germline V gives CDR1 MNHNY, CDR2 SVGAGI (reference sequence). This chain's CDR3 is CASSYTAFRGGTDTQYF. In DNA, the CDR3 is TGTGCCAGCAGTTACACTGCCTTCAGGGGTGGCACAGATACGCAGTATTTT.